The rows below give T cell receptor beta chains drawn from one sample of a study of metastatic and nonmetastatic thyroid tumors. TCRdb ran MiXCR on the PCR reads. The sample includes 31,000 or so clones, 15% to 20% of them seen just once. The sequenced sample was blood. Source of these receptors: a female donor with papillary thyroid cancer or a benign thyroid nodule (not recorded which). Some clones in this sample may be carry-over from other donors' samples. Both conserved end residues are trimmed from each CDR3. Fields, in order: V gene, clone size, CDR3 protein. The size field is filled for only some rows; it gives once, few, many or a size class.

V gene: TRBV6-1
clone size: many
CDR3 protein: ASSGGEEHYGYT

V gene: TRBV20-1
clone size: few
CDR3 protein: SAKSWFNRSPLR

V gene: TRBV5-1
clone size: many
CDR3 protein: ASSLGTSGRETQY

V gene: TRBV19
clone size: many
CDR3 protein: ASTNGRGETQY

V gene: TRBV6-1
clone size: medium-sized
CDR3 protein: ASSWDRLRSPLH

V gene: TRBV4-3
clone size: many
CDR3 protein: ASSRPLAAFYEQY

V gene: TRBV6-1
clone size: many
CDR3 protein: ASSEIGGGYNEQF

V gene: TRBV6-4
clone size: medium-sized
CDR3 protein: ASSDGYYEQF

V gene: TRBV5-1
clone size: many
CDR3 protein: ASRSTDTQY

V gene: TRBV6-1
clone size: few
CDR3 protein: ASSRSPPGTEELF

V gene: TRBV5-6
clone size: NA
CDR3 protein: ASSRSREGVGEEY

V gene: TRBV5-1
clone size: NA
CDR3 protein: ASSLAVVETQY

V gene: TRBV30
clone size: NA
CDR3 protein: AWRQAGARGEQF

V gene: TRBV28
clone size: few
CDR3 protein: ASSLAGHGELF

V gene: TRBV28
clone size: many
CDR3 protein: ASSQHSGSNEQF

V gene: TRBV28
clone size: medium-sized
CDR3 protein: ASSPGTSGYSYEQY

V gene: TRBV10-3
clone size: many
CDR3 protein: AISGGTSGSTDTQY

V gene: TRBV6-1
clone size: medium-sized
CDR3 protein: ASSNRDTASYEQY

V gene: TRBV27
clone size: many
CDR3 protein: ASSPWQGSNQPQH

V gene: TRBV19
clone size: few
CDR3 protein: ASSLTDYNEQF

V gene: TRBV20-1
clone size: NA
CDR3 protein: SASLTEGTEAF

V gene: TRBV6-1
clone size: many
CDR3 protein: ASIWQGLYGYT

V gene: TRBV27
clone size: NA
CDR3 protein: ASSSGLGTIGSGYNEQF

V gene: TRBV7-2
clone size: many
CDR3 protein: ASSLLAGGQNEQF

V gene: TRBV6-4
clone size: few
CDR3 protein: ASSVASGSPYNEQF

V gene: TRBV12-3/TRBV12-4
clone size: many
CDR3 protein: ASRGGEGPTEAF

V gene: TRBV4-1
clone size: many
CDR3 protein: ASSQGRPRGNYGYT

V gene: TRBV28
clone size: many
CDR3 protein: ASSLIKGARQPQH

V gene: TRBV18
clone size: NA
CDR3 protein: ASSLDSPSGNTIY

V gene: TRBV6-1
clone size: few
CDR3 protein: ASREGNAGTLRNQPQH

V gene: TRBV7-2
clone size: many
CDR3 protein: ASSLKTVGETQY

V gene: TRBV29-1
clone size: many
CDR3 protein: SADSQGQGYEQY

V gene: TRBV30
clone size: NA
CDR3 protein: AWTRLAGYLMTYEQY

V gene: TRBV19
clone size: few
CDR3 protein: ASSQGWFQETQY

V gene: TRBV9
clone size: many
CDR3 protein: ASSVRIQATDTQY

V gene: TRBV12-3/TRBV12-4
clone size: NA
CDR3 protein: ASSSRGDNSPIH

V gene: TRBV27
clone size: many
CDR3 protein: ASSPPYEQY

V gene: TRBV5-1
clone size: many
CDR3 protein: ASSLAGRTYEQY

V gene: TRBV28
clone size: many
CDR3 protein: ASSLQNTEAF

V gene: TRBV6-1
clone size: many
CDR3 protein: ASSEGSGASYNEQF

V gene: TRBV5-8
clone size: many
CDR3 protein: ASSLEPWYTEAF

V gene: TRBV7-2
clone size: many
CDR3 protein: ASSSAGLAFTDTQY

V gene: TRBV20-1
clone size: medium-sized
CDR3 protein: SAGGRSGNEQF

V gene: TRBV6-2/TRBV6-3
clone size: few
CDR3 protein: ASSYSLAGGSMWGSYEQY

V gene: TRBV4-2
clone size: many
CDR3 protein: ASSQTGGARVYGYT

V gene: TRBV5-4
clone size: many
CDR3 protein: ASSFGSGAGDTQY

V gene: TRBV7-9
clone size: many
CDR3 protein: ASRGAYYNSPLH

V gene: TRBV15
clone size: NA
CDR3 protein: ATSRDTLAGAQGDTQY

V gene: TRBV7-7
clone size: many
CDR3 protein: ASSLAQGSEQY

V gene: TRBV29-1
clone size: many
CDR3 protein: SVVSPVAEPYEQY

V gene: TRBV19
clone size: NA
CDR3 protein: AIIIETSSSYEQY

V gene: TRBV2
clone size: few
CDR3 protein: ATRGDWGRHEQY